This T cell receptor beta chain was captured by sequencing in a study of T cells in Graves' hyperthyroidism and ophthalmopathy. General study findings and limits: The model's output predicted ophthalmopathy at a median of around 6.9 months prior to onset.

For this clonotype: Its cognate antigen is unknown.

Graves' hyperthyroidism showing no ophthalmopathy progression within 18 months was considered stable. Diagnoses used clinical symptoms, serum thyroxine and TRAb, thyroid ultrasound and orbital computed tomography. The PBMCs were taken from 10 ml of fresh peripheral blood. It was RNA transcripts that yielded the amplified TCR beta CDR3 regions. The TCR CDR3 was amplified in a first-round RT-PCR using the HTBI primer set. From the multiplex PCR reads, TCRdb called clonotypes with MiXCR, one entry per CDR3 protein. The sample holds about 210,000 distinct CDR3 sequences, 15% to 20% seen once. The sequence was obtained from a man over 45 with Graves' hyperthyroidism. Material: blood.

The CDR3 protein is CASSSRLSANTGELFF. CDR3 coding DNA: TGTGCCAGTAGTTCCCGACTAAGCGCGAACACCGGGGAGCTGTTTTTT. The genes are TRBV19 and TRBJ2-2; possible D gene TRBD2, 5 bases. Per germline, CDR1 LNHDA and CDR2 SQIVND (reference sequence). This CDR3 has 16 residues. V was pared by 5 bases and J by 0 bases, with 13 bases between.